What follows is one T cell receptor (beta chain) and its context. The data are from a study of blood T cell repertoires in COVID-19. Sequencing used immunoSEQ multiplex PCR; TCRdb keeps in-frame clones, though not all of them. The sample has roughly 150,000 clones, approximately 82% seen once. CDR3 length: 15 residues. Germline CDR1 and CDR2: SGHRS and YFSETQ. V gave up 0 bases and J gave up 7 bases, with 17 bases separating them. V gene TRBV5-1 combines with J gene TRBJ2-7, with D maybe TRBD2 (5 bases). Sequenced sample: peripheral blood. This TCR came from a woman aged 80 or over with active or convalescent COVID-19. As DNA, the CDR3 is TGCGCCAGCAGCTTGGGAGTGGGAGCTTTAGGAGAGCAGTACTTC. Translated: CASSLGVGALGEQYF.